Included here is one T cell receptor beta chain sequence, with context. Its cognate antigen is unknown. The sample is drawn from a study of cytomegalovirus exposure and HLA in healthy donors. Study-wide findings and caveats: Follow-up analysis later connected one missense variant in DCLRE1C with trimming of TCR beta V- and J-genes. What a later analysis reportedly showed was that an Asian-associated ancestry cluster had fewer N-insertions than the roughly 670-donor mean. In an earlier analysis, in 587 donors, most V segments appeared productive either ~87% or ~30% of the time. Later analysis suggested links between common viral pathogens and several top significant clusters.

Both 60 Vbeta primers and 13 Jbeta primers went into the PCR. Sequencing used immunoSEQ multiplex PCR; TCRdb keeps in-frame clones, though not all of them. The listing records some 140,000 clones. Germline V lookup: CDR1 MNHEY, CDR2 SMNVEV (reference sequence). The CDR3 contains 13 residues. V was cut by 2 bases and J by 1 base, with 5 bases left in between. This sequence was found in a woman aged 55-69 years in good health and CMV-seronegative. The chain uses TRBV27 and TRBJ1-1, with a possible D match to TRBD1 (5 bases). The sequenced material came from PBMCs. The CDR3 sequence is CASSLGANTEAFF. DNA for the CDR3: TGTGCCAGCAGTTTAGGGGCGAACACTGAAGCTTTCTTT.